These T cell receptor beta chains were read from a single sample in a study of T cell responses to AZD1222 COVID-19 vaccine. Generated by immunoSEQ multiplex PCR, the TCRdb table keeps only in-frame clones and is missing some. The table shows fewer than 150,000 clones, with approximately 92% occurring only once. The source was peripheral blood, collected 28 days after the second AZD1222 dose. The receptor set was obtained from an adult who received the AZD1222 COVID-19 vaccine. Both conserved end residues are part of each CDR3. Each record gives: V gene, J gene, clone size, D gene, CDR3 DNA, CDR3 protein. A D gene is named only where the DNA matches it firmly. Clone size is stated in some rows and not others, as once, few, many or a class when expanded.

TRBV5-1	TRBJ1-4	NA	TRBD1	TGCGCCAGCAGCAGACAGGGATCTAATGAAAAACTGTTTTTT	CASSRQGSNEKLFF
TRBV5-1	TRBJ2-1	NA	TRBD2	TGCGCCAGCAGCTTGGATGGGCGGGGGGATCTTGGGCAGTTCTTC	CASSLDGRGDLGQFF
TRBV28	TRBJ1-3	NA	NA	TGTGCCAGCAGTACCTGGGACGGAAACACCATATATTTT	CASSTWDGNTIYF
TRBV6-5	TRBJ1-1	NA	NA	TGTGCCAGCAGTAGCGGGACAAGCATGAACACTGAAGCTTTCTTT	CASSSGTSMNTEAFF
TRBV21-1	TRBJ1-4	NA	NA	TGTGCCAGCAGCAAACATCCGGACAGGGTGACTCTCTGTGCAACTAATGAAAAACTGTTTTTT	CASSKHPDRVTLCATNEKLFF
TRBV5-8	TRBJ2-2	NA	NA	TGTGCCAGCAGTTTGGGGGTTTCTCCCCGCGGCACCGGGGAGCTGTTTTTT	CASSLGVSPRGTGELFF
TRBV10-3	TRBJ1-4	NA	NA	TGTGCCATCGGAGTATCAACTAATGAAAAACTGTTTTTT	CAIGVSTNEKLFF
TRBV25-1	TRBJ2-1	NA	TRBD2	TGTGCCAGCAGTGAACACAGCGGGGGTAACAATGAGCAGTTCTTC	CASSEHSGGNNEQFF
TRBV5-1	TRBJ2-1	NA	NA	TGCGCCAGCAGCTTTATAGGTCGTCATGTTGAGCAGTTCTTC	CASSFIGRHVEQFF
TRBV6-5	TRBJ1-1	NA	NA	TGTGCCAGCAGTTACCGTCCTTCGAACACTGAAGCTTTCTTT	CASSYRPSNTEAFF
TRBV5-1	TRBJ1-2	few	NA	TGCGCCAGCAGCTTCGGGACACAAGCTGGGGGCTACACCTTC	CASSFGTQAGGYTF
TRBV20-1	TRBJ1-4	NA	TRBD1	TGCAGTGCTAGTGGGGACAGGGGCGTAAAACTGTTTTTT	CSASGDRGVKLFF
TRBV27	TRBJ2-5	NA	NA	TGTGCCAGCAGTTTACCGGAGACCCAGTACTTC	CASSLPETQYF
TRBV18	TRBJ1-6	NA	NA	TGTGCCAGCTCACCACCGAACTCACCCCTCCACTTT	CASSPPNSPLHF
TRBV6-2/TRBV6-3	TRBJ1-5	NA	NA	TGTGCCAGCAGCCTCGGGGCCCCCTATCAGCCCCAGCATTTT	CASSLGAPYQPQHF
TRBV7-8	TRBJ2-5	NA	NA	TGTGCCAGCAGCATGACAGCGTACCAAGAGACCCAGTACTTC	CASSMTAYQETQYF
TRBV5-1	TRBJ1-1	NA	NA	TGCGCCAGCAGCTTGGAAGGAAAAGGGAACACAGCTTTCTTT	CASSLEGKGNTAFF
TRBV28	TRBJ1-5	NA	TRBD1	TGTGCCAGCAGTTCCGGACAGGGCAATCAGCCCCAGCATTTT	CASSSGQGNQPQHF
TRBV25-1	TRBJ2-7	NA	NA	TGTGCCAGCAGAACAGGGCACGAGCAGTACTTC	CASRTGHEQYF
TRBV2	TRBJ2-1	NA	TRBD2	TGTGCCAGAGCTAGCGGGGGGAGGCATGAGCAGTTCTTC	CARASGGRHEQFF
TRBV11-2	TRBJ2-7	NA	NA	TGTGCCAGCAGCTTAGATCGGGCAGCCCACGAGCAGTACTTC	CASSLDRAAHEQYF
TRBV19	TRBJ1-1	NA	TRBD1	TGTGCCAGTAGCCCGGGACAGGGGTTAATTGTCACTGAAGCTTTCTTT	CASSPGQGLIVTEAFF
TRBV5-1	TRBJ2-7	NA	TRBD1	TGCGCCAGCAGCTCCGAAAGAGGGACAGGTTCCTACGAGCAGTACTTC	CASSSERGTGSYEQYF
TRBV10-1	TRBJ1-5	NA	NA	TGCGCCAGCAGTGAAGGGTTGTATCAGCCCCAGCATTTT	CASSEGLYQPQHF
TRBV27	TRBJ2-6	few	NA	TGTGCCAGCAGTTTAACCGGGACGGTCGTTAACTCTGGGGCCAACGTCCTGACTTTC	CASSLTGTVVNSGANVLTF
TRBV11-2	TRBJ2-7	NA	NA	TGTGCCAGCAGCTCAACTACTAGGGAGGAGCAGTACTTC	CASSSTTREEQYF
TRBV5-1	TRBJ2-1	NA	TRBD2	TGCGCCAGCACCTATGGGACTAGCGGGAGAATCTCCTACAATGAGCAGTTCTTC	CASTYGTSGRISYNEQFF
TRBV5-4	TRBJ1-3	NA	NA	TGTGCCAGCAGCTTGGATCAGGGCTCTGGAAACACCATATATTTT	CASSLDQGSGNTIYF
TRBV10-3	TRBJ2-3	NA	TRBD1	TGTGCCATCAGTGAGAACAGGGGGCTTAACACAGATACGCAGTATTTT	CAISENRGLNTDTQYF
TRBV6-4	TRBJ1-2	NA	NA	TGTGCCAGCAAATCATTCGCGGGCAACGCCTATGGCTACACCTTC	CASKSFAGNAYGYTF
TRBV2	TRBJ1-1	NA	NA	TGTGCCAGCAGTGGAGACATATCCATGAACACTGAAGCTTTCTTT	CASSGDISMNTEAFF
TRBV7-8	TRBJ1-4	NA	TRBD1	TGTGCCAGCAGCCTAGACAGGGGTAGCGAAAAACTGTTTTTT	CASSLDRGSEKLFF
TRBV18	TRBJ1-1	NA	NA	TGTGCCAGCTCACCACGGAGCTCCACTGAAGCTTTCTTT	CASSPRSSTEAFF
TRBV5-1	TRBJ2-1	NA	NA	TGCGCCAGCAGCCTACAGGGACCGAAGTACAATGAGCAGTTCTTC	CASSLQGPKYNEQFF
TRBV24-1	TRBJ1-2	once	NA	TGTGCCACCAGTGAAGTTCAGGACTATGGCTACACCTTC	CATSEVQDYGYTF
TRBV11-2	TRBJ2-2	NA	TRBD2	TGTGCCAGCAGCCCACTAGGACTAGCGGAGATCACCGGGGAGCTGTTTTTT	CASSPLGLAEITGELFF
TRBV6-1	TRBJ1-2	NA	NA	TGTGCCAGCAGTGAGCCGGATACCTATGGCTACACCTTC	CASSEPDTYGYTF